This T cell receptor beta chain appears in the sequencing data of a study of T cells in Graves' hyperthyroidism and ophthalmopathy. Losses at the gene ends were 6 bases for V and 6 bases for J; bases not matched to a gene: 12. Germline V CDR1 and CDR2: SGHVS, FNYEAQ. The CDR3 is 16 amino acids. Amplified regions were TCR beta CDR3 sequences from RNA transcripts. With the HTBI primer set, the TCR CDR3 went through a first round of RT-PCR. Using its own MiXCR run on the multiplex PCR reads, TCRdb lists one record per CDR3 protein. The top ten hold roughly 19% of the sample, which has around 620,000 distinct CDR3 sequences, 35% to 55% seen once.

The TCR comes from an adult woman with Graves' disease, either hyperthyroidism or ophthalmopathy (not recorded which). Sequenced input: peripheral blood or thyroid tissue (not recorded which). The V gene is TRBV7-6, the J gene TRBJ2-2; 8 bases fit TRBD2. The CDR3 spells CASSPDSGSWAGELFF. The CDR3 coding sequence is TGTGCCAGCAGTCCTGACAGCGGGAGTTGGGCCGGGGAGCTGTTTTTT.